These 2 T cell receptor beta chains originate from one sample sequenced in a study of metastatic and nonmetastatic thyroid tumors. With MiXCR, TCRdb called clones anew from the PCR reads. Among about 35,000 clones, 33% were seen once, and the ten largest hold about 16%. Prior to thyroid surgery, none of the patients had received any treatment. The sequenced sample was tumor tissue. The receptors here all came from a female donor with papillary thyroid cancer or a benign thyroid nodule (not recorded which). Some clones in this sample may be carry-over from other donors' samples.

This clone was counted only a few times. V and J are TRBV5-1 and TRBJ2-5, with 10 bases lining up with TRBD2. V was clipped by 2 bases and J by 2 bases; unmatched bases: 6. This CDR3 contains 16 residues. The germline CDR1 and CDR2 sequences are SGHRS and YFSETQ. This CDR3 reads CASSLSGRGSQETQYF. The CDR3 coding sequence is TGCGCCAGCAGCTTAAGCGGGAGGGGTTCTCAAGAGACCCAGTACTTC.

A remark on this clone: The germline gene is not matched at one end of the junction; a read error may be the cause. The chain carries TRBV19 and TRBJ2-1, with D uncertain. This CDR3 is 10 amino acids long. Germline assignment: CDR1 LNHDA and CDR2 SQIVND (reference sequence). CDR3 DNA: TGTGCCAGTAGTAATAATGAGAAGTTCTTC. Its translation is CASSNNEKFF.